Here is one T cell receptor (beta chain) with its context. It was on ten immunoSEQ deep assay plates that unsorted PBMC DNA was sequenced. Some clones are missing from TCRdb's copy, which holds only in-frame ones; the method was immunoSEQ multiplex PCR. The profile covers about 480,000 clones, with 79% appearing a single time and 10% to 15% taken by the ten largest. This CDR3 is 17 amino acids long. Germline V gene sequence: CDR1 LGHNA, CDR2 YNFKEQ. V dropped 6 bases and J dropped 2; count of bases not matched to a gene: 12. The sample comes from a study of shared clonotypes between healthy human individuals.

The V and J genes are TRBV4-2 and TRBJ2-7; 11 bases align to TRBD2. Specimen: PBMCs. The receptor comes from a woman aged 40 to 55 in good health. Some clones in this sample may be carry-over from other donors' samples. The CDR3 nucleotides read TGTGCCAGCAGTCCTCTAGCGGGAGGTAGTGGGGCCTACGAGCAGTACTTC. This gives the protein CASSPLAGGSGAYEQYF.